Reported below is one T cell receptor (beta chain). The antigen is unknown. Naive CD8 cells lacked CD45RO, underwent positive selection for CCR7 and left out terminally differentiated effector memory CD45RA+ cells. The sample originates from a study of shared clonotypes between healthy human individuals. General study findings and limits: It was observed that 5% to 6.5% of naive CD4 clonotypes were shared across several donors.

The assay was immunoSEQ multiplex PCR, and TCRdb's table has in-frame clones only and misses some. This table has roughly 890,000 clones, roughly 92% appearing once. The length of the CDR3 is 16 residues. V lost 0 bases to trimming and J lost 4 bases, with 14 bases between them. Germline V gene lookup returns CDR1 SGHRS and CDR2 YFSETQ. The chain combines TRBV5-1 with TRBJ2-1; possibly TRBD1 for D (6 bases). The sample consisted of naive CD8+ T cells sorted from blood. The TCR comes from a man aged 25-45 years in good health. CDR3 sequence reads: CASSLDVGGDYNEQFF. In nucleotides, the CDR3 is TGCGCCAGCAGCTTGGATGTAGGGGGAGATTACAATGAGCAGTTCTTC.